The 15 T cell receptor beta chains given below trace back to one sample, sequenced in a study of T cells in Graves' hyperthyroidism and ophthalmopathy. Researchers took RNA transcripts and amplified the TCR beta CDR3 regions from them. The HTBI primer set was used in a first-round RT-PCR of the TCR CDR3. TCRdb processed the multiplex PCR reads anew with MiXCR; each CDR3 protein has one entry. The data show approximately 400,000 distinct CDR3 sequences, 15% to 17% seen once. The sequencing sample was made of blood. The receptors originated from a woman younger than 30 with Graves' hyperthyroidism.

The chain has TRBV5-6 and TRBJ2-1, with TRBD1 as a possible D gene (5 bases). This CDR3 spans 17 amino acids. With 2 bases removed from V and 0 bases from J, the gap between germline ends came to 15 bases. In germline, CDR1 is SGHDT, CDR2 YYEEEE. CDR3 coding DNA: TGTGCCAGCAGCTTCCTCAGTGGTGGGGCCTCCTACAATGAGCAGTTCTTC. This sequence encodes CASSFLSGGASYNEQFF.

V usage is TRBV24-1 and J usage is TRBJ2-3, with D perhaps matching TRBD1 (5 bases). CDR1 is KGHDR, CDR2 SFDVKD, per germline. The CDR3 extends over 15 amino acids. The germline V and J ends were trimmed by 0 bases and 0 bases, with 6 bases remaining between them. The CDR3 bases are TGTGCCACCAGTGATTTGGACAGCAGCACAGATACGCAGTATTTT. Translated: CATSDLDSSTDTQYF.

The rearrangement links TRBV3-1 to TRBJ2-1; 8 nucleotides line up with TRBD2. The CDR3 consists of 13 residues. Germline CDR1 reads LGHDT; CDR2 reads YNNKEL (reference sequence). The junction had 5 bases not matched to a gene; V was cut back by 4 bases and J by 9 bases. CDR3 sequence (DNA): TGTGCCAGCAGCCCCAGAGCGGGGGTTGAGCAGTTCTTC. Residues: CASSPRAGVEQFF.

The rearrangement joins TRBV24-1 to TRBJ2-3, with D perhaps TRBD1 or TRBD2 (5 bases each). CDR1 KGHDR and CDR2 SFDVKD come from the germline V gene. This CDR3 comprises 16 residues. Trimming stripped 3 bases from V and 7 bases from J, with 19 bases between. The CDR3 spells CATSDPRTPEGNTQYF. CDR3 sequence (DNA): TGTGCCACCAGTGATCCCAGGACTCCCGAGGGGAATACGCAGTATTTT.

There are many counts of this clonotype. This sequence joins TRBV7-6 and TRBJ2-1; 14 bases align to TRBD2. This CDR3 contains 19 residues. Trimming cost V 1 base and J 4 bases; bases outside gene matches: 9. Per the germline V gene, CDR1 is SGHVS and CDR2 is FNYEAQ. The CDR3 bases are TGTGCCAGCAGCTTAGTCTCCGGGACTAGCGGGAGCGATTACAATGAGCAGTTCTTC. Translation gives CASSLVSGTSGSDYNEQFF.

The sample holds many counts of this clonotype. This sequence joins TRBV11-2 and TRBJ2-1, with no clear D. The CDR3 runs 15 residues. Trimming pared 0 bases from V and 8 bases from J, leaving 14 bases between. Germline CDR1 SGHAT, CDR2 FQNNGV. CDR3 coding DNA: TGTGCCAGCAGCTTAGAGGCAGGAGAGGTCGATGAGCAGTTCTTC. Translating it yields CASSLEAGEVDEQFF.

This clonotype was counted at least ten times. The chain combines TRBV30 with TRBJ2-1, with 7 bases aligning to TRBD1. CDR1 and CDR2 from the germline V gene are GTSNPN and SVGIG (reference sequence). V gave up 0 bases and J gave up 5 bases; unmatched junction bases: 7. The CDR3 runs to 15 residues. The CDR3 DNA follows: TGTGCCTGGAGTGTACGGACAGGAAAACACAATGAGCAGTTCTTC. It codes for CAWSVRTGKHNEQFF.

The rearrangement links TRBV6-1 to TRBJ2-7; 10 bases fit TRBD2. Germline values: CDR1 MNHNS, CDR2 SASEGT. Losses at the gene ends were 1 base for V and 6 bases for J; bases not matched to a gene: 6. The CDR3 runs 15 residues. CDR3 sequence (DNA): TGTGCCAGCAGTGAAGTGAGCGGGAGGGGCCGCGAGCAGTACTTC. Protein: CASSEVSGRGREQYF.

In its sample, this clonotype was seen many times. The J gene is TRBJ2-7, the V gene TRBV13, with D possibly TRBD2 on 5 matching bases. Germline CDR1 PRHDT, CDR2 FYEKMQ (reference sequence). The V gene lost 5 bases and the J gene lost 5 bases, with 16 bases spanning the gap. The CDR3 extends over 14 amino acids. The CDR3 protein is CASSRSRDGNEQYF. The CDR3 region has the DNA TGTGCCAGCAGCCGTAGCCGGGATGGGAACGAGCAGTACTTC.

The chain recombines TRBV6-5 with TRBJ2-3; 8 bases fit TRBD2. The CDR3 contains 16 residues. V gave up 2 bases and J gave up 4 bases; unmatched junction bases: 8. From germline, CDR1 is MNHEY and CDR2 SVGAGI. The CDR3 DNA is TGTGCCAGCAGTTACGGGCCCCGGGGGGGATCAGATACGCAGTATTTT. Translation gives CASSYGPRGGSDTQYF.

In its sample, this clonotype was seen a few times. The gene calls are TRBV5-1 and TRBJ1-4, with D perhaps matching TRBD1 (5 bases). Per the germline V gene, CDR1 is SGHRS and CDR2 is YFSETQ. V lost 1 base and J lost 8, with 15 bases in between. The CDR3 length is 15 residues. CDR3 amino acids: CASSLSPGRGEKLFF. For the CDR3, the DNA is TGCGCCAGCAGCTTGTCTCCAGGGCGTGGAGAAAAACTGTTTTTT.

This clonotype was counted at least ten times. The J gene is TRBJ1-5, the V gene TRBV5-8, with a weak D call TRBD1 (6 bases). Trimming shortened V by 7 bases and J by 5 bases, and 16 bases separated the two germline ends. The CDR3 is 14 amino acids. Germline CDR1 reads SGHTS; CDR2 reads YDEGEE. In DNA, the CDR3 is TGTGCCAGCCAGAACAGGGACGGGTATCAGCCCCAGCATTTT. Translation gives CASQNRDGYQPQHF. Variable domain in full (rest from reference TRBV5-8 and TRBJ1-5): EAGVTQSPTHLIKTRGQQATLRCSPISGHTSVYWYQQALGLGLQFLLWYDEGEERNRGNFPPRFSGRQFPNYSSELNVNALELEDSALYLCASQNRDGYQPQHFGDGTRLSIL.

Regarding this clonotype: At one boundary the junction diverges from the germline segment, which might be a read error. CDR3 bases: TGTGCCAGCAGCTGGACAGGGCGGGTAGATATGCAGTATTTT. Translated, it gives CASSWTGRVDMQYF. The V gene is TRBV2, the J gene TRBJ2-3; TRBD1 matches 8 bases. Germline lookup yields CDR1 SNHLY and CDR2 FYNNEI. The CDR3 spans 14 residues.

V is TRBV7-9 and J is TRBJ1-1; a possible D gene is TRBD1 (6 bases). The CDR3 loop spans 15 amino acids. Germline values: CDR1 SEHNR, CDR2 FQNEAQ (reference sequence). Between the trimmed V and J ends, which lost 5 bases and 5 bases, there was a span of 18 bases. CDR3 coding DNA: TGTGCCAGCAGCGAGGGGCAGGGGCGGTTTACTGAAGCTTTCTTT. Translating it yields CASSEGQGRFTEAFF. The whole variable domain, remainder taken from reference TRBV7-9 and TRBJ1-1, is DTGVSQNPRHKITKRGQNVTFRCDPISEHNRLYWYRQTLGQGPEFLTYFQNEAQLEKSRLLSDRFSAERPKGSFSTLEIQRTEQGDSAMYLCASSEGQGRFTEAFFGQGTRLTVV.

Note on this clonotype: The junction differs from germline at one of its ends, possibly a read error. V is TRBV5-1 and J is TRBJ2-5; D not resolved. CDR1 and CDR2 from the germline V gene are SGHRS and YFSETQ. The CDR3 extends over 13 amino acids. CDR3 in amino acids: CASSLRVQGTQYF. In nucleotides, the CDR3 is TGCGCCAGCAGCTTACGTGTCCAAGGGACCCAGTACTTC.